Listed below are T cell receptor beta chains from one sample, sequenced in a study of vaccination and CD4 T cells after COVID-19. MiXCR, applied by TCRdb to the PCR reads, yields one record per CDR3 protein. The sample contains roughly 7,200 distinct CDR3 sequences, 33% of which appear only once. Their antigen targets remain unknown. The sample taken for sequencing was CD4+ T cells from blood, cultured in vitro. Receptors were obtained from a human donor in good health. Both conserved end residues are part of each CDR3. Fields, in order: J gene, V gene, clone size, D gene, CDR3 protein, CDR3 DNA. A D gene is named only where the DNA matches it firmly. A row's size may be missing; if present it is once, few, many or a size class.

TRBJ2-7,TRBV20-1,few,NA,CSARPAAFYEQYF,TGCAGTGCTCGCCCGGCTGCCTTCTACGAGCAGTACTTC
TRBJ2-5,TRBV2,NA,NA,CASGGTQETQYF,TGTGCCAGCGGGGGGACTCAAGAGACCCAGTACTTC
TRBJ1-5,TRBV6-5,NA,NA,CASSFQPQHF,TGTGCCAGCAGTTTTCAGCCCCAGCATTTT
TRBJ2-3,TRBV11-2,NA,NA,CASSPNTDTQYF,TGTGCCAGCAGCCCAAATACAGATACGCAGTATTTT
TRBJ1-5,TRBV7-2,NA,TRBD1,CASSPQTGEQPQHF,TGTGCCAGCAGCCCTCAGACAGGGGAACAGCCCCAGCATTTT
TRBJ1-1,TRBV7-2,NA,NA,CASSLARAGTEAFF,TGTGCCAGCAGCCTGGCCAGAGCGGGAACTGAAGCTTTCTTT
TRBJ2-7,TRBV19,NA,NA,CASTKGHDPSYEQYF,TGTGCCAGTACCAAAGGACACGATCCCTCCTACGAGCAGTACTTC
TRBJ2-2,TRBV12-3/TRBV12-4,NA,NA,CASSRVAGELFF,TGTGCCAGCAGTAGGGTGGCGGGGGAGCTGTTTTTT
TRBJ1-3,TRBV20-1,few,NA,CSAYDRHSGNTIYF,TGCAGTGCTTATGACCGACACTCTGGAAACACCATATATTTT
TRBJ1-2,TRBV6-5,few,NA,CASSYSIPTLDSSAYGYTF,TGTGCCAGCAGTTACTCGATACCGACCCTAGATTCTTCCGCCTATGGCTACACCTTC
TRBJ2-5,TRBV5-1,few,TRBD2,CASSPTSGGVRAQYF,TGCGCCAGCAGTCCGACTAGCGGGGGCGTTAGGGCCCAGTACTTC
TRBJ2-5,TRBV4-2,NA,NA,CASSQDAASKGTQYF,TGTGCCAGCAGCCAAGATGCAGCTAGCAAGGGGACCCAGTACTTC
TRBJ1-1,TRBV20-1,NA,NA,CSARTEGFFTEAFF,TGCAGTGCTAGAACTGAGGGGTTTTTCACTGAAGCTTTCTTT
TRBJ1-5,TRBV30,NA,NA,CAWSPGYSNQPQHF,TGTGCCTGGAGTCCAGGGTATAGCAATCAGCCCCAGCATTTT
TRBJ1-1,TRBV11-2,NA,NA,CASSPVTGARYTEAFF,TGTGCCAGCAGCCCCGTCACAGGTGCTCGTTACACTGAAGCTTTCTTT
TRBJ1-1,TRBV12-3/TRBV12-4,few,NA,CASSLGVNPWAFF,TGTGCCAGCAGTTTAGGGGTGAATCCATGGGCTTTCTTT
TRBJ1-1,TRBV3-1,NA,NA,CASSHRGATEAFF,TGTGCCAGCAGCCACAGAGGGGCCACTGAAGCTTTCTTT
TRBJ1-4,TRBV27,NA,NA,CASSYAGYDEKLFF,TGTGCCAGCAGTTACGCAGGGTACGATGAAAAACTGTTTTTT
TRBJ1-1,TRBV6-1,NA,NA,CASNTRQNTEAFF,TGTGCCAGCAATACCAGGCAAAACACTGAAGCTTTCTTT
TRBJ2-1,TRBV18,NA,NA,CASSPPTDYNEQFF,TGTGCCAGCTCACCACCAACAGATTACAATGAGCAGTTCTTC
TRBJ1-5,TRBV5-5,few,NA,CASSSLQGWGNQPQHF,TGTGCCAGCAGCTCTCTACAGGGATGGGGCAATCAGCCCCAGCATTTT
TRBJ1-5,TRBV6-1,NA,NA,CASGRDQPQHF,TGTGCCAGCGGTAGGGATCAGCCCCAGCATTTT
TRBJ1-5,TRBV11-2,NA,NA,CASSLANDFSNQPQHF,TGTGCCAGCAGCTTGGCCAACGACTTTAGCAATCAGCCCCAGCATTTT
TRBJ2-5,TRBV7-7,few,NA,CASSYGPQRQETQYF,TGTGCTAGCAGCTACGGACCGCAAAGACAAGAGACCCAGTACTTC
TRBJ2-7,TRBV6-5,few,NA,CASSYSFISPVYEQYF,TGTGCCAGCAGTTACTCGTTTATTTCTCCCGTCTACGAGCAGTACTTC
TRBJ2-7,TRBV19,NA,NA,CASKLIGANEQYF,TGTGCCAGTAAATTGATAGGAGCTAACGAGCAGTACTTC
TRBJ1-1,TRBV7-9,NA,NA,CASSLVARSF,TGTGCCAGCAGCTTAGTTGCCCGAAGCTTT
TRBJ1-6,TRBV7-9,few,NA,CASSLGPYNSPLHF,TGTGCCAGCAGTTTAGGACCTTATAATTCACCCCTCCACTTT
TRBJ1-1,TRBV30,NA,NA,CAWSTVGGKAFF,TGTGCCTGGAGTACTGTAGGTGGTAAAGCTTTCTTT
TRBJ2-7,TRBV30,medium-sized,NA,CAWSLGPYEQYF,TGTGCCTGGAGTTTGGGTCCCTACGAGCAGTACTTC
TRBJ1-2,TRBV19,NA,NA,CASSIFRVRANYGYTF,TGTGCCAGTAGTATTTTCAGGGTTCGAGCCAACTATGGCTACACCTTC
TRBJ1-1,TRBV5-1,NA,TRBD1,CASSLQGGMNTEAFF,TGCGCCAGCAGCTTACAGGGGGGAATGAACACTGAAGCTTTCTTT
TRBJ2-5,TRBV5-1,NA,NA,CASSLAGETQYF,TGCGCCAGCAGCTTGGCCGGTGAGACCCAGTACTTC